Presented here are 27 T cell receptor beta chains from one specimen sequenced in a study of T cells in Graves' hyperthyroidism and ophthalmopathy. The investigators amplified TCR beta CDR3 regions from RNA transcripts. HTBI primers were used for first-round RT-PCR of the TCR CDR3. In TCRdb, the multiplex PCR reads were re-called with MiXCR into one record per CDR3 protein. The sample carries around 660,000 distinct CDR3 sequences, just under 45% recorded once. Source material: peripheral blood or thyroid tissue (not recorded which). The receptor source for this set is an adult man with Graves' disease, either hyperthyroidism or ophthalmopathy (not recorded which).

This clonotype was detected a few times. The chain couples TRBV7-6 to TRBJ1-3; no reliable D call. The length of the CDR3 is 16 residues. V was trimmed by 1 base and J by 0 bases, leaving 10 bases between them. The V gene's germline CDR1 is SGHVS and CDR2 FNYEAQ. The CDR3: CASSLERAVSGNTIYF. The CDR3 coding sequence is TGTGCCAGCAGCTTAGAGCGGGCAGTCTCTGGAAACACCATATATTTT.

The chain carries TRBV6-6 and TRBJ2-7; D ambiguous. From germline, CDR1 is MNHNY and CDR2 SVGAGI (reference sequence). The CDR3 spans 13 residues. With 10 bases removed from V and 5 bases from J, the gap between germline ends came to 18 bases. This CDR3 reads CAIRSGSTNEQYF. The CDR3 DNA reads TGTGCCATCAGGTCCGGCAGTACAAACGAGCAGTACTTC.

A remark on this clonotype: With a much larger clone just one base away, this may be a read error. The chain is built from TRBV7-2 and TRBJ1-5; tentative D call: TRBD1 (6 bases). The CDR3 extends over 15 amino acids. CDR1 and CDR2 from the germline V gene are SGHTA and FQGNSA. V was clipped by 5 bases and J by 11 bases, with 22 bases between them. In DNA form, the CDR3 reads TGTGCCAGCAGCCTAACCGGGACAACCCAGCAGGCCCAGCATTTT. This sequence encodes CASSLTGTTQQAQHF.

The V gene is TRBV20-1, the J gene TRBJ2-7, with D perhaps being TRBD1 or TRBD2 (5 bases each). The V end was cut by 6 bases, the J end by 5 bases, with 14 bases between. The CDR3 contains 12 residues. Germline lookup yields CDR1 DFQATT and CDR2 SNEGSKA (reference sequence). The CDR3 DNA sequence: TGCAGTGCCGAGGACGGGGACGACGAGCAGTACTTC. It yields the protein CSAEDGDDEQYF.

This clonotype was detected a few times. The chain couples TRBV25-1 to TRBJ2-5, with D perhaps matching TRBD1 or TRBD2 (5 bases each). The CDR3 has 13 residues. V was pared by 3 bases and J by 7 bases, with 12 bases between. Germline values: CDR1 MGHDK, CDR2 SYGVNS. For the CDR3, the DNA is TGTGCCAGCAGTGACAGGGCCCGGGGGACCCAGTACTTC. It specifies CASSDRARGTQYF.

The genes are TRBV6-1 and TRBJ2-2; 10 bases line up with TRBD2. Germline V gene data show CDR1 as MNHNS and CDR2 as SASEGT. This CDR3 is built from 15 residues. V shed 4 bases, J shed 6 bases, and the junction held 5 bases outside the gene matches. Here the CDR3 reads CASSGSGGAPGELFF. DNA of the CDR3: TGTGCCAGCAGTGGGAGCGGGGGGGCCCCCGGGGAGCTGTTTTTT.

There are a few counts of this clonotype. The rearrangement joins TRBV7-9 to TRBJ2-5; TRBD2 matches 10 bases. After removal of 3 bases from V and 4 bases from J, the junction contained 11 bases not matched to a gene. Germline V CDR1 and CDR2: SEHNR, FQNEAQ (reference sequence). CDR3 length equals 17 residues. Here the CDR3 reads CASSLVSSGSTGETQYF. Here the CDR3 DNA reads TGTGCCAGCAGCTTGGTGTCTAGCGGGAGCACAGGAGAGACCCAGTACTTC.

V is TRBV15 and J is TRBJ2-6; a weak D match, TRBD1 (5 bases). Looked up from germline, CDR1 is LNHNV and CDR2 is YYDKDF (reference sequence). Deletions cut 1 base from V and 6 bases from J, with 10 bases between. CDR3 length equals 15 residues. The CDR3 loop is CATSRGVREANVLTF. Here the CDR3 DNA reads TGTGCCACCAGCAGAGGCGTCAGGGAGGCCAACGTCCTGACTTTC.

A few counts support this clonotype. The chain links TRBV19 to TRBJ1-1; perhaps TRBD1 as D (6 bases). With 5 bases removed from V and 4 bases from J, the gap between germline ends came to 17 bases. CDR1 and CDR2 (germline): LNHDA, SQIVND (reference sequence). This CDR3 spans 15 amino acids. Here the CDR3 DNA reads TGTGCCAGTAGTTCAAACAGGGAGGGCGGCACTGAAGCTTTCTTT. Its protein is CASSSNREGGTEAFF.

The V and J genes are TRBV19 and TRBJ1-2; 12 positions agree with TRBD1. The CDR3 is 16 residues long. CDR1 is LNHDA, CDR2 SQIVND, per germline (reference sequence). The J segment lost 7 bases and the V segment lost 8 bases, leaving 14 bases of the junction unmatched. The CDR3 nucleotides read TGTGCCAGTGGGCCGAAGGGACAGGGGGCTCTACGTGGCTACACCTTC. Protein sequence: CASGPKGQGALRGYTF.

This chain connects TRBV20-1 to TRBJ1-1; 7 bases agree with TRBD1. This CDR3 comprises 14 residues. The V segment lost 5 bases and the J segment 3 bases; nucleotides outside the gene matches: 9. CDR1 is DFQATT, CDR2 SNEGSKA, per germline (reference sequence). CDR3 loop: CSAGGGAGHTEAFF. The CDR3, as DNA: TGCAGTGCTGGAGGGGGCGCGGGTCACACTGAAGCTTTCTTT.

As regards this clonotype: A much larger clone differs by one base, so this may be a read error. The chain uses TRBV6-1 and TRBJ1-6; D uncertain. CDR3 size: 14 residues. Germline V CDR1 and CDR2: MNHNS, SASEGT. The chain's CDR3 is CASSVTQSGSPFHF. DNA for the CDR3: TGTGCCAGCAGCGTAACTCAAAGCGGTTCACCCTTCCACTTT.

This clonotype has only a few counts. This chain joins TRBV5-1 and TRBJ1-1, with D maybe TRBD1 (6 bases). CDR1 and CDR2 (germline): SGHRS, YFSETQ. The CDR3 is made up of 14 amino acids. Trimming took 2 bases from V and 6 from J, leaving 14 bases between them. The CDR3 DNA is TGCGCCAGCAGCTTATTAGAGGGGGACGCTGAAGCTTTCTTT. It codes for CASSLLEGDAEAFF.

There are many counts of this clonotype. The rearrangement links TRBV20-1 to TRBJ2-5; TRBD1 matches at 8 bases. Trimming removed 3 bases from V and 5 bases from J; junction bases left unmatched: 5. This CDR3 contains 13 residues. Germline loops: CDR1 DFQATT, CDR2 SNEGSKA (reference sequence). CDR3 amino acids: CSARDRAGETQYF. The DNA for the CDR3 is TGCAGTGCTAGGGACAGGGCGGGGGAGACCCAGTACTTC.

The V and J genes are TRBV25-1 and TRBJ1-2; 8 bases map to TRBD1. V lost 10 bases, J lost 5 bases, and 6 bases stayed unmatched. The length of the CDR3 is 12 residues. CDR1 is MGHDK and CDR2 is SYGVNS in the germline V gene. The chain's CDR3 is CATSTGVYGYTF. The CDR3 coding sequence is TGTGCCACTTCGACAGGGGTATATGGCTACACCTTC.

Written as DNA, the CDR3 is TGTGCCAGCAGCTTAGGAGCGGGACTACCGAGCTACGAGCAGTACTTC. This sequence encodes CASSLGAGLPSYEQYF. This chain uses TRBV7-6 with TRBJ2-7; TRBD2 matches 7 bases. The germline V gene has CDR1 SGHVS and CDR2 FNYEAQ. The CDR3 length is 16 residues. V dropped 1 base and J dropped 3; count of bases not matched to a gene: 9.

As concerns this clonotype: This may come from a read error, since a much larger clone is one base off. The chain combines TRBV11-2 with TRBJ1-6, with D possibly matching TRBD1 (5 bases). V lost 11 bases and J lost 5, with 16 bases in between. CDR3 size: 14 residues. From germline, CDR1 is SGHAT and CDR2 FQNNGV. The CDR3 is CAGKPGTDNSPLHF. CDR3 DNA sequence: TGTGCCGGCAAACCTGGGACCGATAATTCACCCCTCCACTTT.

The chain carries TRBV7-9 and TRBJ2-7; 7 bases agree with TRBD1. J gave up 0 bases and V 6 bases, and 8 bases lay outside the gene matches. CDR3 length equals 15 residues. Germline lookup yields CDR1 SEHNR and CDR2 FQNEAQ (reference sequence). The DNA of the CDR3 is TGTGCCAGCAGAACCGCCGGGACAGCCTCCTACGAGCAGTACTTC. It codes for CASRTAGTASYEQYF.

This chain uses TRBV5-1 with TRBJ2-7; 7 bases match TRBD2. The CDR3 length is 13 residues. Germline V gene sequence: CDR1 SGHRS, CDR2 YFSETQ. Trimming took 4 bases from V and 4 from J; bases not matched to a gene: 5. The CDR3 DNA is TGCGCCAGCAGCGACCGGGAGGTGTACGAGCAGTACTTC. Amino acid sequence: CASSDREVYEQYF. Full variable domain (missing parts from reference TRBV5-1 and TRBJ2-7): KAGVTQTPRYLIKTRGQQVTLSCSPISGHRSVSWYQQTPGQGLQFLFEYFSETQRNKGNFPGRFSGRQFSNSRSEMNVSTLELGDSALYLCASSDREVYEQYFGPGTRLTVT.

V gene TRBV20-1 combines with J gene TRBJ1-1; D unresolved. With 3 bases removed from V and 6 bases from J, the gap between germline ends came to 20 bases. Germline CDR1 is DFQATT and CDR2 is SNEGSKA (reference sequence). The CDR3 consists of 15 residues. The CDR3 bases are TGCAGTGCTAGGTCTTTTGCAGGCGGCAACGCTGAAGCTTTCTTT. Its translation is CSARSFAGGNAEAFF.

V usage is TRBV15 and J usage is TRBJ1-5; 7 positions match TRBD1. Trimming took 1 base from V and 0 from J; bases not matched to a gene: 6. Germline V gives CDR1 LNHNV, CDR2 YYDKDF (reference sequence). The CDR3 extends over 17 amino acids. CDR3 DNA: TGTGCCACCAGCAGAGTGTCAGGGGGAAGTAGCAATCAGCCCCAGCATTTT. This codes for CATSRVSGGSSNQPQHF. Variable domain in full (rest from reference TRBV15 and TRBJ1-5): DAMVIQNPRYQVTQFGKPVTLSCSQTLNHNVMYWYQQKSSQAPKLLFHYYDKDFNNEADTPDNFQSRRPNTSFCFLDIRSPGLGDTAMYLCATSRVSGGSSNQPQHFGDGTRLSIL.

The V and J genes are TRBV6-5 and TRBJ2-5, with TRBD1 matching over 8 bases. V lost 6 bases to trimming and J lost 2 bases; unmatched junction nucleotides: 5. This CDR3 comprises 14 residues. CDR1 is MNHEY, CDR2 SVGAGI, per germline. CDR3 bases: TGTGCCAGCAGGAAGGACAGGGAACAAGAGACCCAGTACTTC. Amino acids: CASRKDREQETQYF.

Concerning this clonotype itself: It may be a read error: a sequence one base away is much more abundant. This CDR3 is CASRNVRDRLDTEAFF. The CDR3 bases are TGTGCCAGCAGAAACGTCCGGGACAGGTTGGACACTGAAGCTTTCTTT. The chain has TRBV3-1 and TRBJ1-1; 8 bases agree with TRBD1. Trimming cost V 6 bases and J 3 bases; bases outside gene matches: 12. This CDR3 has 16 amino acids. Per the germline V gene, CDR1 is LGHDT and CDR2 is YNNKEL (reference sequence).

The table lists this clonotype with a few counts. The chain employs TRBV19 and TRBJ1-5, with no clear D. V gave up 11 bases and J gave up 7 bases, with 24 bases separating them. The CDR3 spans 15 residues. The germline gives CDR1 LNHDA, CDR2 SQIVND (reference sequence). Here the CDR3 DNA reads TGTGCCTGGAGCCGAGCCTCAACGGGCAGGCAGCCCCAGCATTTT. Translation: CAWSRASTGRQPQHF.

Many counts were recorded for this clonotype. V is TRBV2 and J is TRBJ1-1, with 7 bases that match TRBD1. The CDR3 loop spans 14 amino acids. Losses at the gene ends were 5 bases for V and 1 base for J; bases not matched to a gene: 4. In germline, CDR1 is SNHLY, CDR2 FYNNEI. CDR3 residues: CASSLDRRNTEAFF. The CDR3 DNA reads as TGTGCCAGCAGTTTGGACAGGAGGAACACTGAAGCTTTCTTT.

V and J are TRBV12-3 or TRBV12-4 and TRBJ1-5; TRBD1 agrees at 9 bases. CDR3 size: 15 residues. The V and J ends lost 6 bases and 3 bases, in that order; junction bases with no gene match: 6. DNA for the CDR3: TGTGCCAGCAGGACGGGACAGGGAATCAATCAGCCCCAGCATTTT. It translates to CASRTGQGINQPQHF.

This rearrangement joins TRBV9 to TRBJ1-3; D remains ambiguous. This CDR3 region has 13 residues. Per germline, CDR1 SGDLS and CDR2 YYNGEE. The V end lost 0 bases, the J end lost 6 bases, and 7 bases lay between the germline ends. CDR3 sequence (DNA): TGTGCCAGCAGCGTAGCGGCCTTAAACACCATATATTTT. Translating gives CASSVAALNTIYF. Complete variable domain (other parts from reference TRBV9 and TRBJ1-3): DSGVTQTPKHLITATGQRVTLRCSPRSGDLSVYWYQQSLDQGLQFLIQYYNGEERAKGNILERFSAQQFPDLHSELNLSSLELGDSALYFCASSVAALNTIYFGEGSWLTVV.